One and the same sample provided the 14 T cell receptor beta chains below, sequenced in a study of human T cells and chemical hapten exposure. Time point given: pre-sensitization, week 0. The treatment here: therapeutic diphenylcyclopropenone sensitization with weekly scalp DPC. TCRdb analysed the RACE reads with MiXCR anew, one entry per CDR3 protein. The sample includes 250,000 or so distinct CDR3 sequences, 7.7% seen only once; the top ten take 0.9% to 1.5%. Source: whole blood, taken in connection with sensitization to the hapten diphenylcyclopropenone (DPC). These receptors were taken from a man aged 18 to 30 with alopecia areata. Some clones in this sample may be carry-over from other donors' samples.

The chain links TRBV20-1 to TRBJ1-1, with 8 bases that match TRBD1. CDR1 DFQATT and CDR2 SNEGSKA come from the germline V gene (reference sequence). Germline trimming cut 5 bases from V and 4 bases from J; bases unmatched to any gene: 9. This CDR3 contains 14 residues. The CDR3 region has the DNA TGCAGTGCTCCAATGGACAGGGCCTCCACTGAAGCTTTCTTT. The encoded protein is CSAPMDRASTEAFF.

The table lists this clonotype with a few counts. The CDR3 spells CASSEMKSSPYEQYF. Written as DNA, the CDR3 is TGTGCCAGCAGTGAAATGAAGTCGTCGCCCTACGAGCAGTACTTC. This chain links TRBV25-1 with TRBJ2-7; the D is unclear. Trimming removed 2 bases from V and 2 bases from J, with 13 bases in between. Germline V CDR1 and CDR2: MGHDK, SYGVNS. The CDR3 covers 15 residues.

The genes are TRBV29-1 and TRBJ1-1; D is ambiguous. Trimming took off 5 bases at V and 1 base at J, with 8 bases between the two ends. The V gene's germline CDR1 is SQVTM and CDR2 ANQGSEA. The CDR3 runs 12 residues. In DNA, the CDR3 is TGCAGCGTTACACCAGCGAACACTGAAGCTTTCTTT. The encoded protein is CSVTPANTEAFF.

This clonotype has only a few counts. The chain links TRBV10-3 to TRBJ1-4; tentative D call: TRBD1 (6 bases). The CDR3 is 15 residues long. The V gene lost 3 bases and the J gene lost 4 bases, with 12 bases spanning the gap. Germline CDR1 ENHRY, CDR2 SYGVKD. The CDR3 is CAISDPNRDNEKLFF. DNA for the CDR3: TGTGCCATCAGTGACCCGAACAGGGATAATGAAAAACTGTTTTTT.

This clonotype was detected ten times or more. The gene calls are TRBV5-1 and TRBJ2-3, with D possibly matching TRBD1 (6 bases). This CDR3 contains 13 residues. V lost 2 bases, J lost 6 bases, and 10 bases lay in between. Germline V gene data show CDR1 as SGHRS and CDR2 as YFSETQ. The CDR3, as DNA: TGCGCCAGCAGCTTTAACAGGGTCGATACGCAGTATTTT. Protein: CASSFNRVDTQYF.

This clonotype was detected a few times. The chain employs TRBV27 and TRBJ1-5, with D possibly TRBD1 on 6 matching bases. Trimming removed 6 bases at V and 3 bases at J, with 9 bases between. Per the germline V gene, CDR1 is MNHEY and CDR2 is SMNVEV (reference sequence). The CDR3 extends over 13 amino acids. The CDR3 spells CASSYRVNQPQHF. The CDR3 DNA follows: TGTGCCAGCAGCTACAGGGTCAATCAGCCCCAGCATTTT.

The rearrangement joins TRBV9 to TRBJ2-1; tentatively, D is TRBD2 (5 bases). This CDR3 has 16 residues. Germline lookup yields CDR1 SGDLS and CDR2 YYNGEE. V dropped 0 bases and J dropped 3 bases, with 13 bases sitting between them. The CDR3 protein is CASSVGRAGYYNEQFF. The CDR3 region has the DNA TGTGCCAGCAGCGTAGGCCGTGCGGGCTACTACAATGAGCAGTTCTTC.

This clonotype was observed a few times. Written as DNA, the CDR3 is TGTGCCAGCGGGGGGACAGGGACTACCTACGAGCAGTACTTC. Its protein product is CASGGTGTTYEQYF. This sequence joins TRBV7-9 and TRBJ2-7, with TRBD1 identical over 9 bases. V was clipped by 8 bases and J by 2 bases; unmatched bases: 7. Per the germline V gene, CDR1 is SEHNR and CDR2 is FQNEAQ (reference sequence). The CDR3 is 14 amino acids.

This clonotype has only a few counts. The CDR3 coding sequence is TGTGCCAGCAGCATCTCTAGCGGGGGGGCCAGAGATACGCAGTATTTT. It is translated as CASSISSGGARDTQYF. The chain couples TRBV7-2 to TRBJ2-3; 12 bases line up with TRBD2. V lost 5 bases, J lost 5 bases, and 8 bases stayed unmatched. The CDR3 loop spans 16 amino acids. In germline, CDR1 is SGHTA, CDR2 FQGNSA. Full variable domain (outside the CDR3, taken from reference TRBV7-2 and TRBJ2-3): GAGVSQSPSNKVTEKGKDVELRCDPISGHTALYWYRQSLGQGLEFLIYFQGNSAPDKSGLPSDRFSAERTGGSVSTLTIQRTQQEDSAVYLCASSISSGGARDTQYFGPGTRLTVL.

This clonotype was observed many times. V is TRBV27 and J is TRBJ1-5, with D tentatively TRBD1 (5 bases). V was pared by 5 bases and J by 6 bases, with 20 bases between. The CDR3 spans 16 residues. Germline CDR1 MNHEY, CDR2 SMNVEV (reference sequence). The CDR3 sequence is CASSRVGTGYGQPQHF. The CDR3 region has the DNA TGTGCCAGCAGTCGGGTTGGAACAGGCTATGGTCAGCCCCAGCATTTT.

The DNA of the CDR3 is TGCAGCGTTGAAGATCGGGGGATGAACACTGAAGCTTTCTTT. It encodes CSVEDRGMNTEAFF. The chain joins TRBV29-1 to TRBJ1-1, with D maybe TRBD1 (5 bases). The CDR3 extends over 14 amino acids. Germline lookup yields CDR1 SQVTM and CDR2 ANQGSEA. The ends were cut back, 0 bases at V and 0 bases at J, with 8 bases in the middle. Drawing the rest from reference TRBV29-1 and TRBJ1-1, the complete variable domain is SAVISQKPSRDICQRGTSLTIQCQVDSQVTMMFWYRQQPGQSLTLIATANQGSEATYESGFVIDKFPISRPNLTFSTLTVSNMSPEDSSIYLCSVEDRGMNTEAFFGQGTRLTVV.

The rearrangement links TRBV5-5 to TRBJ2-1; D not certain. V lost 4 bases, J lost 8 bases, and 7 bases lay in between. This CDR3 is built from 11 residues. Germline values: CDR1 SGHKS, CDR2 YYEKEE (reference sequence). The CDR3 nucleotides read TGTGCCAGCAGCCCTGTAGATGAGCAGTTCTTC. Amino acids: CASSPVDEQFF.

There are many counts of this clonotype. The chain uses TRBV29-1 and TRBJ2-1; TRBD2 matches 8 bases. Germline-derived CDR1 and CDR2 are SQVTM and ANQGSEA. The length of the CDR3 is 14 residues. Losses at the gene ends were 8 bases for V and 4 bases for J; bases not matched to a gene: 10. The CDR3: CSFILLAVYNEQFF. CDR3 sequence (DNA): TGCAGCTTCATTTTACTAGCGGTTTACAATGAGCAGTTCTTC.

The chain uses TRBV5-5 and TRBJ2-3; D ambiguous. Germline lookup yields CDR1 SGHKS and CDR2 YYEKEE (reference sequence). This CDR3 has 14 residues. V was clipped by 6 bases and J by 4 bases, with 15 bases between them. CDR3 sequence: CASTSPTVSDTQYF. CDR3 DNA: TGTGCCAGCACCAGCCCGACCGTTTCAGATACGCAGTATTTT. Filled out from reference TRBV5-5 and TRBJ2-3, the complete variable domain reads DAGVTQSPTHLIKTRGQQVTLRCSPISGHKSVSWYQQVLGQGPQFIFQYYEKEERGRGNFPDRFSARQFPNYSSELNVNALLLGDSALYLCASTSPTVSDTQYFGPGTRLTVL.